The 20 T cell receptor beta chains below all came from one sample that was sequenced in a study of blood T cell repertoires in COVID-19. The method was immunoSEQ multiplex PCR; TCRdb's version includes in-frame clones alone and lacks a portion of them. The table includes some 130,000 clones, 84% detected once. Specimen: peripheral blood. The source of these receptors is a woman aged 25 to 39 who had recovered from COVID-19.

This clone was observed a handful of times. The chain recombines TRBV2 with TRBJ1-6; 7 positions match TRBD1. Germline-derived CDR1 and CDR2 are SNHLY and FYNNEI. V trimming: 6 bases; J trimming: 8 bases; junction bases outside the gene matches: 1. The CDR3 extends over 12 amino acids. The CDR3 DNA is TGTGCCAGCAGAACAGGGGATTCACCCCTCCACTTT. This gives the protein CASRTGDSPLHF.

This chain joins TRBV7-9 and TRBJ2-1; 11 bases map to TRBD2. Per the germline V gene, CDR1 is SEHNR and CDR2 is FQNEAQ (reference sequence). The V segment lost 5 bases and the J segment 6 bases; nucleotides outside the gene matches: 12. There are 17 residues in the CDR3. CDR3 amino acids: CASSGPASGGPSNEQFF. In DNA form, the CDR3 reads TGTGCCAGCAGCGGACCGGCTAGCGGGGGGCCTTCCAATGAGCAGTTCTTC.

The rearrangement links TRBV5-1 to TRBJ1-1, with D possibly being TRBD1 (6 bases). CDR3 length equals 17 residues. Germline V gene data show CDR1 as SGHRS and CDR2 as YFSETQ. V lost 1 base to trimming and J lost 1 base, with 17 bases between them. The CDR3 is CASSLRPPTGPNTEAFF. CDR3 in DNA: TGCGCCAGCAGCTTGAGGCCCCCAACAGGGCCGAACACTGAAGCTTTCTTT.

The chain employs TRBV19 and TRBJ1-4; D remains unclear. CDR1 is LNHDA, CDR2 SQIVND, per germline (reference sequence). The CDR3 consists of 19 residues. Trimming stripped 0 bases from V and 2 bases from J, with 19 bases between. The CDR3 is CASSIEVPLRLTTNEKLFF. CDR3 sequence (DNA): TGTGCCAGTAGTATAGAGGTCCCGTTGAGGCTAACGACTAATGAAAAACTGTTTTTT.

The chain recombines TRBV7-3 with TRBJ2-3; 12 nucleotides align to TRBD2. Germline V gives CDR1 SGHTA, CDR2 FQGTGA. The CDR3 extends over 18 amino acids. With V trimmed by 3 bases and J by 8 bases, 15 bases remained unmatched. The CDR3 nucleotides are TGTGCCAGCAGCTTGACCCCACTAGCGGGGGGACCCAGCGCTACGCAGTATTTT. Translated, it gives CASSLTPLAGGPSATQYF.

This rearrangement joins TRBV28 to TRBJ2-7, with 8 nucleotides matching TRBD1. From germline, CDR1 is MDHEN and CDR2 SYDVKM. CDR3 size: 13 residues. After removal of 8 bases from V and 1 base from J, the junction contained 4 bases not matched to a gene. The CDR3 region is CASRDRPSYEQYF. The CDR3 DNA is TGTGCCAGCCGGGACAGGCCTTCCTACGAGCAGTACTTC.

The chain links TRBV2 to TRBJ2-1; TRBD2 is a possible D gene (5 bases). Trimming took off 7 bases at V and 2 bases at J, with 9 bases between the two ends. The CDR3 contains 13 residues. CDR1 and CDR2 (germline): SNHLY, FYNNEI. CDR3 in amino acids: CASTPGTYNEQFF. The CDR3 DNA is TGTGCCAGCACTCCCGGGACCTACAATGAGCAGTTCTTC. Complete variable domain (other parts from reference TRBV2 and TRBJ2-1): EPEVTQTPSHQVTQMGQEVILRCVPISNHLYFYWYRQILGQKVEFLVSFYNNEISEKSEIFDDQFSVERPDGSNFTLKIRSTKLEDSAMYFCASTPGTYNEQFFGPGTRLTVL.

This clone came up a few times. The chain carries TRBV10-2 and TRBJ1-4, with D perhaps TRBD1 (5 bases). Germline V CDR1 and CDR2: WSHSY, SAAADI. The CDR3 contains 15 residues. Trimming cost V 4 bases and J 8 bases, with 17 bases left between them. The CDR3 DNA reads TGCGCCAGCAGTGCCCCAGCCCGGGGGGGAGAAAAACTGTTTTTT. It codes for CASSAPARGGEKLFF.

The chain links TRBV11-2 to TRBJ1-1, with 9 nucleotides matching TRBD1. Trimming at V came to 3 bases and at J to 7 bases, leaving 6 bases not matched to a gene. The CDR3 is 14 amino acids. Germline V gives CDR1 SGHAT, CDR2 FQNNGV. The CDR3 DNA reads as TGTGCCAGCAGCTTGGGTGGACAGGGGCTTGAAGCTTTCTTT. It specifies CASSLGGQGLEAFF.

This rearrangement joins TRBV7-2 to TRBJ2-5; D is undetermined. The ends were cut back, 0 bases at V and 0 bases at J, with 11 bases in the middle. The CDR3 runs to 16 residues. Germline V gene sequence: CDR1 SGHTA, CDR2 FQGNSA. The CDR3 coding sequence is TGTGCCAGCAGCTTAGCGCCAGCGACGTACCAAGAGACCCAGTACTTC. Amino acids: CASSLAPATYQETQYF. Together with reference TRBV7-2 and TRBJ2-5, the CDR3 gives the full variable domain: GAGVSQSPSNKVTEKGKDVELRCDPISGHTALYWYRQSLGQGLEFLIYFQGNSAPDKSGLPSDRFSAERTGGSVSTLTIQRTQQEDSAVYLCASSLAPATYQETQYFGPGTRLLVL.

The V and J genes are TRBV6-6 and TRBJ1-4; 7 bases are a match to TRBD1. The CDR3 is 15 residues long. V lost 5 bases, J lost 1 base, and 4 bases stayed unmatched. Germline V gene data show CDR1 as MNHNY and CDR2 as SVGAGI (reference sequence). The CDR3 coding sequence is TGTGCCAGCAGTGGAACAGGGGAAACTAATGAAAAACTGTTTTTT. This encodes CASSGTGETNEKLFF.

J is TRBJ1-2 and V is TRBV5-1; D is perhaps TRBD1 (6 bases). Germline assignment: CDR1 SGHRS and CDR2 YFSETQ. Trimming took 3 bases from V and 6 from J, leaving 15 bases between them. The CDR3 consists of 14 residues. CDR3 bases: TGCGCCAGCAGCTGGGAGGGGGATCCTGATGGCTACACCTTC. Translation: CASSWEGDPDGYTF. The full variable domain, rest sourced from reference TRBV5-1 and TRBJ1-2, is KAGVTQTPRYLIKTRGQQVTLSCSPISGHRSVSWYQQTPGQGLQFLFEYFSETQRNKGNFPGRFSGRQFSNSRSEMNVSTLELGDSALYLCASSWEGDPDGYTFGSGTRLTVV.

The V call is TRBV14, the J call TRBJ1-6, with 7 bases lining up with TRBD1. The J segment lost 5 bases and the V segment lost 6 bases, leaving 4 bases of the junction unmatched. Germline CDR1 SGHDN, CDR2 FVKESK. The CDR3 runs to 14 residues. DNA of the CDR3: TGTGCCAGCAGACAACAGGGGAATAATTCACCCCTCCACTTT. Translated: CASRQQGNNSPLHF.

About this clone: At one boundary the junction diverges from the germline segment, which might be a read error. The rearrangement joins TRBV7-2 to TRBJ1-2; D may be TRBD1 (5 bases). The CDR3 is 12 residues long. Germline V lookup: CDR1 SGHTA, CDR2 FQGNSA. CDR3 region: CASSSLPRVPHF. CDR3 sequence (DNA): TGTGCCAGCAGCTCTCTTCCCAGGGTGCCACACTTC.

For this clone: Distinct nucleotide sequences in the sample also encode this CDR3. The gene calls are TRBV4-1 and TRBJ1-6; 7 bases align to TRBD1. This CDR3 has 18 amino acids. V lost 0 bases to trimming and J lost 0 bases; unmatched junction nucleotides: 5. The germline CDR1 and CDR2 sequences are MGHRA and YSYEKL. The CDR3 protein is CASSQEGRGSSYNSPLHF. CDR3 DNA sequence: TGCGCCAGCAGCCAAGAGGGCAGGGGGAGCTCCTATAATTCACCCCTCCACTTT.

This clone was counted once. The genes are TRBV7-2 and TRBJ1-5; D is uncertain. V was cut by 4 bases and J by 7 bases, with 11 bases left in between. The germline V gene encodes CDR1 SGHTA and CDR2 FQGNSA. CDR3 length: 13 residues. The CDR3 region is CASSYRGGQPQHF. The CDR3 DNA reads as TGTGCCAGCAGCTACCGGGGAGGGCAGCCCCAGCATTTT.

The rearrangement uses TRBV3-1 (or the pseudogene TRBV3-2) and TRBJ1-1, with unresolved D. The CDR3 has 12 residues. Trimming took 0 bases from V and 7 from J, leaving 6 bases between them. Germline V gene lookup returns CDR1 LGHDT and CDR2 YNNKEL (reference sequence). The CDR3 nucleotides read TGTGCCAGCAGCCAAGATCGGGATGAAGCTTTCTTT. It yields the protein CASSQDRDEAFF.

The chain combines TRBV4-1 with TRBJ1-1; D might be TRBD1 (6 bases). The germline V gene has CDR1 MGHRA and CDR2 YSYEKL. V lost 2 bases and J 6 bases, leaving 13 bases between the germline ends. This CDR3 contains 14 residues. The CDR3 DNA reads as TGCGCCAGCAGCCAAAACCGGCGGGGGCCTGAAGCTTTCTTT. As protein: CASSQNRRGPEAFF.

This clone was counted a single time. This rearrangement joins TRBV9 to TRBJ2-3; the D is unclear. CDR3 size: 12 residues. V was shortened by 4 bases and J by 5 bases, with 8 bases between the two germline ends. Germline CDR1 SGDLS, CDR2 YYNGEE. CDR3 sequence: CASSPAGDTQYF. DNA of the CDR3: TGTGCCAGCAGCCCAGCAGGAGATACGCAGTATTTT.

The V gene is TRBV11-3, the J gene TRBJ2-7; D uncertain. Germline V gene data show CDR1 as SGHNT and CDR2 as YENEEA. Trimming removed 2 bases at V and 3 bases at J, with 11 bases between. The CDR3 loop spans 14 amino acids. The CDR3 sequence: CASSLRSPGYEQYF. CDR3 sequence (DNA): TGTGCCAGCAGCTTACGGTCCCCGGGCTACGAGCAGTACTTC.